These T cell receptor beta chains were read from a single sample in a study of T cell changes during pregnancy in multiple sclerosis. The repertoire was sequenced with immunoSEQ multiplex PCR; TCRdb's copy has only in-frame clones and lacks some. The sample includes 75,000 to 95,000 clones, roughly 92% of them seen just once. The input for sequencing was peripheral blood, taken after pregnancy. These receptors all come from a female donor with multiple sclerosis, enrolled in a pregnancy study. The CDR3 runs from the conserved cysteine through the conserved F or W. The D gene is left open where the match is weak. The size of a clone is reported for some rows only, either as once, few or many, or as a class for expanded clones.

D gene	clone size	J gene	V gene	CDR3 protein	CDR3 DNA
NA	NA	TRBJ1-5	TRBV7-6	CASSLDRDQPQHF	TGTGCCAGCAGCTTAGACAGGGATCAGCCCCAGCATTTT
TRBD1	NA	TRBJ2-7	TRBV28	CASSDRDFTYEQYF	TGTGCCAGCAGTGACAGGGATTTTACCTACGAGCAGTACTTC
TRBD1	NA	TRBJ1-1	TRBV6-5	CASSYGQGVNTEAFF	TGTGCCAGCAGTTACGGACAGGGGGTGAACACTGAAGCTTTCTTT
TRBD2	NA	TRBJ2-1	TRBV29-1	CSVEGGGATPINEQFF	TGCAGCGTTGAAGGCGGGGGGGCCACACCTATCAATGAGCAGTTCTTC
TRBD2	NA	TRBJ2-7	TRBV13	CASSPPRGVLSYEQYF	TGTGCCAGCAGCCCGCCGCGGGGGGTCCTCTCCTACGAGCAGTACTTC
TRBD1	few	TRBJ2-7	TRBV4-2	CASSQTTGAREQYF	TGTGCCAGCAGCCAAACTACAGGGGCGAGAGAGCAGTACTTC
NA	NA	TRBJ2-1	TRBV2	CASSETPSSYNEQFF	TGTGCCAGCAGTGAAACGCCGAGCTCCTACAATGAGCAGTTCTTC
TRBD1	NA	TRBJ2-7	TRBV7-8	CASSSGQGIYEQYF	TGTGCCAGCAGCTCCGGACAGGGAATATACGAGCAGTACTTC
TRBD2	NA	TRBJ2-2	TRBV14	CASSQGTSGAGELFF	TGTGCCAGCAGCCAAGGGACTAGCGGGGCCGGGGAGCTGTTTTTT
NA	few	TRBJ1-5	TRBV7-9	CASSDWQVNQPQHF	TGTGCCAGCAGCGATTGGCAGGTCAATCAGCCCCAGCATTTT
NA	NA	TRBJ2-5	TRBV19	CASSPGTQETQYF	TGTGCCAGTAGTCCGGGGACTCAAGAGACCCAGTACTTC
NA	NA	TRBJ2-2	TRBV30	CAWSFGLYPNGELFF	TGTGCCTGGTCGTTCGGTTTATACCCGAACGGGGAGCTGTTTTTT
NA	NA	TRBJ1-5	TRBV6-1	CASSGQVFQPQHF	TGTGCCAGCAGTGGACAGGTGTTTCAGCCCCAGCATTTT
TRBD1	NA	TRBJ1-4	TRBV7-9	CASSLGSGGQGSEKLFF	TGTGCCAGCAGCTTAGGTAGCGGAGGACAGGGGAGTGAAAAACTGTTTTTT
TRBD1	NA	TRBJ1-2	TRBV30	CAWLLTGGRGYTF	TGTGCCTGGCTCCTCACAGGGGGCAGGGGCTACACCTTC
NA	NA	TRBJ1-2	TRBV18	CASSPVTGIANYGYTF	TGTGCCAGCTCACCCGTGACCGGGATAGCTAACTATGGCTACACCTTC
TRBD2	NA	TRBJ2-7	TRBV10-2	CASSGTSGMSDEQYF	TGCGCCAGCAGTGGGACTAGCGGAATGTCGGATGAGCAGTACTTC
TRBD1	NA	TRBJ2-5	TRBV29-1	CSGRQGQETQYF	TGCAGCGGCCGACAGGGCCAAGAGACCCAGTACTTC
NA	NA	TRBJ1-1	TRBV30	CAWSDRASGSVWSEAFF	TGTGCCTGGAGTGACAGGGCCTCAGGGTCGGTTTGGTCTGAAGCTTTCTTT
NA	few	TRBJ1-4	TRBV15	CATSRDLGGEEKLFF	TGTGCCACCAGCAGAGATCTCGGGGGTGAAGAAAAACTGTTTTTT
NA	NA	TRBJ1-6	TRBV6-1	CASIGVGSRGSPLHF	TGTGCCAGCATTGGGGTGGGAAGCCGGGGGTCACCCCTCCACTTT
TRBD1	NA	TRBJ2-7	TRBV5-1	CASSPGTGIDEQYF	TGCGCCAGCAGCCCCGGGACAGGGATCGACGAGCAGTACTTC
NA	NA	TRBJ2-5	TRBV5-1	CASSGGGGETQYF	TGCGCCAGCAGCGGGGGAGGGGGAGAGACCCAGTACTTC
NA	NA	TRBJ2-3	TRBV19	CASTRPGDTDTQYF	TGTGCCAGTACAAGACCGGGGGACACAGATACGCAGTATTTT
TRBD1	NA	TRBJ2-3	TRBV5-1	CASSLRTGPLEYTQYF	TGCGCCAGCAGCCTTCGGACAGGGCCACTAGAATATACGCAGTATTTT
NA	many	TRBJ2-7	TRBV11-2	CASSFGTKRTGSLGEQYF	TGTGCCAGCAGCTTCGGTACTAAACGTACAGGGTCTTTAGGGGAGCAGTACTTC
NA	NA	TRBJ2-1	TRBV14	CASSQTPNLEQFF	TGTGCCAGCAGCCAAACTCCCAATCTTGAGCAGTTCTTC
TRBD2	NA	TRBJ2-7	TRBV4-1	CASSQEKRTSGVEQYF	TGCGCCAGCAGCCAAGAAAAGCGGACTAGCGGGGTCGAGCAGTACTTC
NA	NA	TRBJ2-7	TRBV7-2	CASSKDTYEQYF	TGTGCCAGCAGCAAGGACACCTACGAGCAGTACTTC
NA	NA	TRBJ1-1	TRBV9	CAARGGLGAFF	TGTGCCGCAAGGGGAGGGCTTGGGGCTTTCTTT
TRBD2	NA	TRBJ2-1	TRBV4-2	CASSQRREPSYNEQFF	TGTGCCAGCAGCCAACGGCGGGAGCCCTCCTACAATGAGCAGTTCTTC
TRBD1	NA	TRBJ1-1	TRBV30	CAWSGGQGAPITEAFF	TGTGCCTGGAGCGGGGGACAGGGGGCCCCGATTACTGAAGCTTTCTTT
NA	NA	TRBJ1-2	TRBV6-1	CASSEGGLSYGYTF	TGTGCCAGCAGTGAAGGGGGGCTGAGCTATGGCTACACCTTC
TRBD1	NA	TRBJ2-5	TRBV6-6	CASSYGQGNQETQYF	TGTGCCAGCAGTTACGGACAGGGGAACCAAGAGACCCAGTACTTC
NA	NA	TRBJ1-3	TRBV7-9	CASSLAGGGSGNTIYF	TGTGCCAGCAGCTTAGCTGGAGGCGGATCTGGAAACACCATATATTTT
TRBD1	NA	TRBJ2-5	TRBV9	CASSVVGGGETQYF	TGTGCCAGCAGCGTAGTAGGGGGCGGTGAGACCCAGTACTTC
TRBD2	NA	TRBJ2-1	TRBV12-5	CASGLTGLASGYNEQFF	TGTGCTAGTGGTTTGACGGGTTTGGCTAGCGGTTACAATGAGCAGTTCTTC
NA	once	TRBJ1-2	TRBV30	CAWSVQGHGYTF	TGTGCCTGGAGTGTACAGGGTCATGGCTACACCTTC
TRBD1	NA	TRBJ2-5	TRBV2	CASSTGGWETQYF	TGTGCCAGCAGTACAGGGGGCTGGGAGACCCAGTACTTC
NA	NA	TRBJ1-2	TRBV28	CASSRGYGYTF	TGTGCCAGCAGTAGGGGCTATGGCTACACCTTC
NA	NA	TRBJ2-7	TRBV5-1	CASSLQGTDPYEQYF	TGCGCCAGCAGCTTACAGGGTACGGACCCCTACGAACAGTACTTC
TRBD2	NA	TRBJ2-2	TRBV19	CASRLANWNTGELFF	TGTGCCAGCCGACTAGCTAACTGGAACACCGGGGAGCTGTTTTTT
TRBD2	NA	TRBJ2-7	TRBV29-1	CSVAETSGRWLYEQYF	TGCAGCGTTGCGGAGACTAGCGGGAGGTGGCTCTACGAGCAGTACTTC